The clone carrying this T cell receptor beta chain appeared a few times. The antigen is not known. A much larger clone sits a single nucleotide away, making a read error possible. The sample contains more than one DNA sequence encoding this CDR3. The entry originates in a study of beta chain features in type 1 diabetes. Study background: Patients shared similar age, gender and cell yields with healthy donors. Study conclusions and caveats: For Type 1 diabetes patients, all four CD4+ subsets carried TCRB CDR3s that were moderately but significantly shorter.

Since all of the isolated RNA was reverse transcribed, expressed TCRB transcripts were what got sequenced. Sequencing was performed with immunoSEQ multiplex PCR; in TCRdb, only in-frame clones are kept and a portion is missing. The sample includes about 180,000 clones, around 8% of them seen just once. Germline values: CDR1 SGHTA, CDR2 FQGNSA. Trimming removed 5 bases at V and 5 bases at J, with 4 bases between. The CDR3 spans 11 residues. The source is a woman aged 35 to 49 with type 1 diabetes. Sequenced: central memory CD4+ T cells from blood. The chain recombines TRBV7-2 with TRBJ2-1; no clear D. CDR3 in amino acids: CASSRDNEQFF. The CDR3 nucleotides are TGTGCCAGCAGCCGAGACAATGAGCAGTTCTTC. The full variable domain, with the rest looked up from reference TRBV7-2 and TRBJ2-1, is GAGVSQSPSNKVTEKGKDVELRCDPISGHTALYWYRQSLGQGLEFLIYFQGNSAPDKSGLPSDRFSAERTGGSVSTLTIQRTQQEDSAVYLCASSRDNEQFFGPGTRLTVL.